These T cell receptor beta chains were read from a single sample in a study of cytomegalovirus exposure and HLA in healthy donors. Libraries were prepared by immunoSEQ multiplex PCR; TCRdb keeps only in-frame clonotypes and omits some of them. The repertoire holds 130,000 or so clones, with around 75% as singletons. The sample taken for sequencing was PBMCs. The receptors were sampled from a woman aged 45-60 years in good health and CMV-seropositive. Each CDR3 is given with its conserved first and last residue. A D gene is named only where the DNA matches it firmly. Clone size is given for some rows only: seen once, a few or many times, or a class if the clone is expanded.

NA	NA	TRBV4-3	TRBJ1-2	CASSQDMAGLSFGYTF	TGCGCCAGCAGCCAAGATATGGCAGGTCTATCGTTTGGCTACACCTTC
NA	NA	TRBV6-4	TRBJ2-1	CASSREYSYNEQFF	TGTGCCAGCAGCAGGGAATACTCCTACAATGAGCAGTTCTTC
once	TRBD2	TRBV30	TRBJ2-1	CAWSYSSGGAYNEQFF	TGTGCCTGGAGTTACTCTAGCGGGGGGGCCTACAATGAGCAGTTCTTC
NA	NA	TRBV6-1	TRBJ1-4	CASSGTVVLDEKLFF	TGTGCCAGCAGTGGGACAGTAGTCTTAGATGAAAAACTGTTTTTT
NA	NA	TRBV6-1	TRBJ1-2	CASSEGQLSNYGYTF	TGTGCCAGCAGTGAAGGGCAGTTGTCTAACTATGGCTACACCTTC
once	NA	TRBV2	TRBJ1-2	CASRRTVGYGYTF	TGTGCCAGCAGGCGTACGGTCGGCTATGGCTACACCTTC
NA	NA	TRBV19	TRBJ1-1	CASSIGGILNTEAFF	TGTGCCAGTAGTATAGGCGGGATATTGAACACTGAAGCTTTCTTT
few	TRBD2	TRBV10-3	TRBJ2-3	CAISTSGATDTQYF	TGTGCCATCTCAACTAGCGGGGCTACAGATACGCAGTATTTT
NA	TRBD2	TRBV7-7	TRBJ2-2	CASSFSGGATGELFF	TGTGCTAGCAGCTTTAGCGGGGGGGCCACCGGGGAGCTGTTTTTT
NA	NA	TRBV9	TRBJ2-7	CASSEQPDGGAAYEQYF	TGTGCCAGCAGCGAGCAGCCGGACGGTGGAGCGGCCTACGAGCAGTACTTC